A selection of T cell receptor beta chains follows, all from one sample in a study of T cells in Graves' hyperthyroidism and ophthalmopathy. TCRdb re-called the multiplex PCR reads through MiXCR, storing one row per CDR3 protein. The profile shows about 640,000 distinct CDR3 sequences, more than 20% of them singletons. The sample comprised blood. The source of these receptors is a man aged 25 to 40 with Graves' ophthalmopathy. The CDR3 runs from the conserved cysteine through the conserved F or W. A D gene is named only where the DNA matches it firmly. Size is omitted from some rows. Given values are once, few, many or a class for expanded clones.

j_call clone_size d_call v_call cdr3_nt cdr3_aa
TRBJ2-5 many TRBD2 TRBV4-1 TGCGCCAGCAGCCAAGGGCTAGCGGGAGCTGAGAAGACCCAGTACTTC CASSQGLAGAEKTQYF
TRBJ2-2 many NA TRBV13 TGTGCCAGCAGCTTCTCCCGGAACGGGGAGCTGTTTTTT CASSFSRNGELFF
TRBJ1-2 NA NA TRBV10-3 TGTGCCATCAGTGAGTCGAGTCTCCAGGGCGACTATGGCTACACCTTC CAISESSLQGDYGYTF
TRBJ2-7 many NA TRBV20-1 TGCAGTGCTAGAGTCCCGTCCTTCGAGCAGTACTTC CSARVPSFEQYF
TRBJ2-1 few TRBD2 TRBV30 TGTGCCTGGAGGGGGGGACTAGACCCCTACAATGAGCAGTTCTTC CAWRGGLDPYNEQFF
TRBJ2-7 NA TRBD1 TRBV6-1 TGTGCCAGCAGTGGGGACAGGTGGGTCTACGAGCAGTACTTC CASSGDRWVYEQYF
TRBJ1-5 NA TRBD1 TRBV7-9 TGTGCCAGCAGCCCCACAGGGGGGGGAGATCAGCCCCAGCATTTT CASSPTGGGDQPQHF
TRBJ1-2 few NA TRBV20-1 TGCAGTGCTAGAGATGTAGGGGTCGGCTACACCTTC CSARDVGVGYTF
TRBJ2-3 NA NA TRBV27 TGTGCCAGCAGTTTATCCTGGTCAGATACGCAGTATTTT CASSLSWSDTQYF
TRBJ1-2 few NA TRBV30 TGTGCCTGTGGAGGGAACGCTCGTGGCTACACCTTC CACGGNARGYTF
TRBJ1-2 few NA TRBV30 TGTGCCTGGAGACAAGCCGGGACACTCAACTATGGCTACACCTTC CAWRQAGTLNYGYTF
TRBJ1-1 many TRBD1 TRBV11-1 TGTGCCAGCAGCTATACAGGGGGCACGAACACTGAAGCTTTCTTT CASSYTGGTNTEAFF
TRBJ1-1 NA NA TRBV6-1 TGTGCCAGCAGCCCCCATTTTACTGCGAACACTGAAGCTTTCTTT CASSPHFTANTEAFF
TRBJ2-2 NA TRBD2 TRBV7-2 TGTGCCAGCAGACTTCCGATAGCGGGAGGGCCATCCGGGGAGCTGTTTTTT CASRLPIAGGPSGELFF
TRBJ2-1 NA TRBD2 TRBV7-9 TGTGCCAGCAGCCCCCCCTGGGGCAGCGGGGGCAATGAGCAGTTCTTC CASSPPWGSGGNEQFF
TRBJ2-1 many NA TRBV3-1 TGTGCCAGCAGCCACGGAGAGGTGAATGAGCAGTTCTTC CASSHGEVNEQFF
TRBJ2-7 few NA TRBV15 TGTGCCACCAGCAGAGAGGGGGCAGACGAGCAGTACTTC CATSREGADEQYF
TRBJ1-1 many TRBD1 TRBV12-3/TRBV12-4 TGTGCCAGCAGTTTGGGACAGGGAGGGGGCACTGAAGCTTTCTTT CASSLGQGGGTEAFF
TRBJ2-3 NA TRBD2 TRBV27 TGTGCCAGCAGTTTATCAGGGACTAGCGGGCTTTACACAGATACGCAGTATTTT CASSLSGTSGLYTDTQYF
TRBJ2-1 many TRBD2 TRBV2 TGTGCCAGCAAGCTGACTAGCGGGAGCAATGAGCAGTTCTTC CASKLTSGSNEQFF
TRBJ2-1 many TRBD2 TRBV5-1 TGCGCCAGCGGTCAAAGCGGGAGGGCCTCCTACAATGAGCAGTTCTTC CASGQSGRASYNEQFF
TRBJ2-6 NA NA TRBV28 TGTGCCAGCAGTCGCCCCTCTGGGGCCAACGTCCTGACTTTC CASSRPSGANVLTF
TRBJ2-3 NA NA TRBV12-3/TRBV12-4 TGTGCCAGCCTTTTCACCACTGGAGATACGCAGTATTTT CASLFTTGDTQYF
TRBJ2-2 NA NA TRBV3-1 TGTGCCAGCAGTTATAGGGCCGGGGAGCTGTTTTTT CASSYRAGELFF
TRBJ2-1 NA TRBD2 TRBV28 TGTGCCAGCAGTTCGACTAGCGGGAGCAATGAGCAGTTCTTC CASSSTSGSNEQFF